This section outlines one T cell receptor beta chain sequence together with its context. The data stem from a study of T cell changes during pregnancy in multiple sclerosis. Sequencing used immunoSEQ multiplex PCR; TCRdb keeps in-frame clones, though not all of them. The top ten hold about 5.1% of the sample, which has approximately 53,000 clones, around 87% seen once. The V end was cut by 4 bases, the J end by 0 bases, with 20 bases between. There are 17 residues in the CDR3. Germline CDR1 reads SGHDT; CDR2 reads YYEEEE. Sample: peripheral blood, taken after pregnancy. This sequence was found in a female donor in good health, enrolled as a control in a pregnancy study. The rearrangement links TRBV5-6 to TRBJ2-7; D possibly matches TRBD1 or TRBD2 (5 bases each). As DNA, the CDR3 is TGTGCCAGCAGCCTGGGGGAGTTGCGGCTCAACTCCTACGAGCAGTACTTC. This translates into CASSLGELRLNSYEQYF.